This T cell receptor beta chain was identified in a study of T cell repertoires in cytomegalovirus infection. Turning to the study itself: Public TCR beta signatures marked donors with CMV infection and the matching HLA.

From the reads, TCRdb called clonotypes with MiXCR, one entry per CDR3 protein. The data contain 300,000 to 450,000 distinct CDR3 sequences, 15% to 20% of them seen just once; the ten biggest clones take up 8.7%. General study points: HLA-C-restricted CMV-specific TCR beta clonotypes were dominant in the ex vivo response.

As to this clonotype: Its antigen is as yet unknown.

The CDR3 has 11 residues. Trimming took off 5 bases at V and 8 bases at J, with 7 bases between the two ends. From germline, CDR1 is SNHLY and CDR2 FYNNEI. The specimen sequenced was PBMCs. This clonotype originated in a human donor in good health (CMV status not recorded). Some clones in this sample may be carry-over from other donors' samples. The rearrangement uses TRBV2 and TRBJ2-1; D is possibly TRBD1 or TRBD2 (5 bases each). The CDR3 spells CASSSGHEQFF. The DNA for the CDR3 is TGTGCCAGCAGTTCGGGACATGAGCAGTTCTTC.